The T cell receptor (beta chain) described here comes from a study of cytomegalovirus exposure and HLA in healthy donors. Whole-study findings and limits: CMV serostatus was the sole immune exposure data available.

This CDR3 contains 16 residues. Trimming cost V 5 bases and J 7 bases, with 24 bases left between them. CDR1 GTSNPN and CDR2 SVGIG come from the germline V gene (reference sequence). This PCR relied on a set of 60 Vbeta primers and 13 Jbeta primers. The data were produced by immunoSEQ multiplex PCR, yet TCRdb's version contains in-frame clones alone and is incomplete. Of some 240,000 clones detected, roughly 91% appear once; the ten largest clones hold roughly 1.6%. Note on this clone: No antigen is known for it.

This TCR derives from a girl under 10 years old in good health and CMV-seronegative. The sequencing input was PBMCs. The V and J genes are TRBV30 and TRBJ1-3, with no clear D. CDR3 nucleotide sequence: TGTGCCTGGGAAAGAGTGGTCGTGACCTACGGGAACACCATATATTTT. Translation: CAWERVVVTYGNTIYF.